The source of this T cell receptor beta chain is a study of blood T cell repertoires in COVID-19. About the research overall: Collection of acute and convalescent COVID-19 samples took place in the United States, Italy and Spain. T cells, B-cell-depleted T cells, or PBMCs provided the cDNA or gDNA that served as material.

In its sample, this clone was seen a few times. Some clones are missing from TCRdb's copy, which holds only in-frame ones; the method was immunoSEQ multiplex PCR. The repertoire has about 87,000 clones, around 86% of them found once; the top ten carry about 2%. The TCR comes from a woman in her seventies with acute or convalescent COVID-19. The sequencing input was peripheral blood.

Here the CDR3 DNA reads TGCGCCAGCAGGACCCCCGGGAGGGCAACTAATGAAAAACTGTTTTTT. It codes for CASRTPGRATNEKLFF. The J gene is TRBJ1-4, the V gene TRBV4-1; D is unresolved. The length of the CDR3 is 16 residues. The germline V gene has CDR1 MGHRA and CDR2 YSYEKL. The V and J ends lost 6 bases and 0 bases respectively, with 14 bases between them.